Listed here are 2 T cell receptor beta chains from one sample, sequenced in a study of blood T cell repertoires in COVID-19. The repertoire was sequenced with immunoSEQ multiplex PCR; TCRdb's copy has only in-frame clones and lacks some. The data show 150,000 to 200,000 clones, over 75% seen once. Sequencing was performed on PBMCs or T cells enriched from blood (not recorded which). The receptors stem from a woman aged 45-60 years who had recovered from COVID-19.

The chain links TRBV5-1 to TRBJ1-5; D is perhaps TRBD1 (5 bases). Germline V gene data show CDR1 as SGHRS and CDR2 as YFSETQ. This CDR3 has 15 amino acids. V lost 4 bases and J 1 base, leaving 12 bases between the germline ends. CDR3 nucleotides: TGCGCCAGCAGCCCTCTTCCAGGGAGCAATCAGCCCCAGCATTTT. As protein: CASSPLPGSNQPQHF.

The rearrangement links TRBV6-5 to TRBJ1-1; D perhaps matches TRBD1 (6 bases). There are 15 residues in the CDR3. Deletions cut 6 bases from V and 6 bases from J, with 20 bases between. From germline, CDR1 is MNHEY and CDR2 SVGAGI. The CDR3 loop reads CASRPLLGGASEAFF. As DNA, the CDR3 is TGTGCCAGCAGACCCTTATTGGGGGGGGCGTCTGAAGCTTTCTTT.